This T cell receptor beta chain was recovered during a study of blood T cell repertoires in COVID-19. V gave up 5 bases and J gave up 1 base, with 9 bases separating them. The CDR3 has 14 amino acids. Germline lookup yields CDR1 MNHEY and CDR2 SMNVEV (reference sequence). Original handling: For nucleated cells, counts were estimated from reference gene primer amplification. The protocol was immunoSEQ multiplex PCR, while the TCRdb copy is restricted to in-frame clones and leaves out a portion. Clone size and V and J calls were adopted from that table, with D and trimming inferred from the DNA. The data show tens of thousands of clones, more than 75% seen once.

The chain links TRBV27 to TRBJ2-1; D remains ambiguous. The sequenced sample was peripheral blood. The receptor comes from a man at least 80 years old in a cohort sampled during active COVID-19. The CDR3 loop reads CASSLRSSYNEQFF. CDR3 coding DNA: TGTGCCAGCAGTCTCCGTTCGTCCTACAATGAGCAGTTCTTC.